The 28 T cell receptor beta chains below all came from one sample that was sequenced in a study of T cell repertoires in cytomegalovirus infection. TCRdb used MiXCR to reprocess the reads, holding one entry per CDR3 protein. Altogether 510,000 or so distinct CDR3 sequences are present, about 25% being singletons, with the ten largest covering roughly 13%. Sequences were obtained from PBMCs. These receptors all stem from a human donor in good health (CMV status not recorded). Some clones in this sample may be carry-over from other donors' samples.

The chain joins TRBV2 to TRBJ1-2, with D possibly being TRBD1 (5 bases). V was cut by 4 bases and J by 8 bases, with 14 bases left in between. This CDR3 has 13 residues. In germline, CDR1 is SNHLY, CDR2 FYNNEI. The CDR3 sequence is CASSAEGALGYTF. The CDR3 nucleotides read TGTGCCAGCAGTGCGGAAGGGGCGTTGGGCTACACCTTC.

This chain connects TRBV10-3 to TRBJ2-1; D gene unclear. The germline gives CDR1 ENHRY, CDR2 SYGVKD. V lost 2 bases to trimming and J lost 5 bases, with 13 bases between them. The CDR3 covers 15 residues. The CDR3 DNA reads as TGTGCCATCAGTGAGGGGTTCGGCAGACACAATGAGCAGTTCTTC. It codes for CAISEGFGRHNEQFF.

The chain recombines TRBV20-1 with TRBJ1-5; TRBD1 is a possible D gene (5 bases). CDR1 DFQATT and CDR2 SNEGSKA come from the germline V gene (reference sequence). Trimming pared 3 bases from V and 0 bases from J, leaving 15 bases between. The CDR3 is 16 amino acids. CDR3 bases: TGCAGTGCTAGGAGGGGCGGGGAACTTAGCAATCAGCCCCAGCATTTT. The encoded protein is CSARRGGELSNQPQHF.

The chain joins TRBV7-2 to TRBJ2-1, with a possible D match to TRBD2 (5 bases). Germline V lookup: CDR1 SGHTA, CDR2 FQGNSA. V was clipped by 1 base and J by 9 bases, with 10 bases between them. CDR3 length: 13 amino acids. The chain's CDR3 is CASSLEPSTEQFF. The CDR3 DNA follows: TGTGCCAGCAGCTTAGAACCTAGCACTGAGCAGTTCTTC.

CDR3 residues: CASSLIAGGNAEAFF. CDR3 nucleotide sequence: TGTGCCAGCAGTTTAATCGCAGGGGGTAACGCTGAAGCTTTCTTT. The rearrangement uses TRBV12-3 or TRBV12-4 and TRBJ1-1, with 7 nucleotides matching TRBD1. This CDR3 contains 15 residues. Trimming removed 2 bases from V and 6 bases from J; junction bases left unmatched: 9.

V usage is TRBV3-1 and J usage is TRBJ2-7; 10 nucleotides align to TRBD2. This CDR3 has 14 residues. CDR1 and CDR2 from the germline V gene are LGHDT and YNNKEL (reference sequence). The V and J ends lost 3 bases and 4 bases, in that order; junction bases with no gene match: 3. DNA of the CDR3: TGTGCCAGCAGCCAGGGGACTAGCGTATACGAGCAGTACTTC. Its protein is CASSQGTSVYEQYF.

There are a few counts of this clonotype. The CDR3 region has the DNA TGTGCCATCACCGGTAGGACTAACACTGAAGCTTTCTTT. Translated, it gives CAITGRTNTEAFF. The chain is built from TRBV10-3 and TRBJ1-1, with no clear D. Between the trimmed V and J ends, which lost 7 bases and 2 bases, there was a span of 11 bases. The length of the CDR3 is 13 residues. In germline, CDR1 is ENHRY, CDR2 SYGVKD.

The rearrangement uses TRBV5-1 and TRBJ1-2, with TRBD1 matching 10 bases. V was pared by 4 bases and J by 0 bases, with 9 bases of the junction left unmatched. The CDR3 spans 17 residues. The V gene's germline CDR1 is SGHRS and CDR2 YFSETQ. CDR3 sequence reads: CASSPDRDRGPNYGYTF. Here the CDR3 DNA reads TGCGCCAGCAGCCCAGACCGGGACAGGGGACCTAACTATGGCTACACCTTC.

This clonotype has only a few counts. The chain is built from TRBV7-9 and TRBJ2-7, with 13 bases identical to TRBD2. The CDR3 is 19 residues long. After removal of 4 bases from V and 2 bases from J, the junction contained 14 bases not matched to a gene. Germline V CDR1 and CDR2: SEHNR, FQNEAQ (reference sequence). The DNA for the CDR3 is TGTGCCAGCAGCTACTACTACGGGACTAGCGGGATCCTTCCCTACGAGCAGTACTTC. Protein sequence: CASSYYYGTSGILPYEQYF.

The chain combines TRBV15 with TRBJ2-7; 7 bases align to TRBD1. Per germline, CDR1 LNHNV and CDR2 YYDKDF (reference sequence). V was pared by 2 bases and J by 6 bases, with 16 bases of the junction left unmatched. This CDR3 region has 17 residues. The DNA of the CDR3 is TGTGCCACCAGCAGATTCCGGGGACAGTACCTACCCCGCGAGCAGTACTTC. This translates into CATSRFRGQYLPREQYF.

This chain connects TRBV4-2 to TRBJ2-7; D possibly corresponds to TRBD2 (6 bases). The CDR3 runs to 16 residues. The V gene lost 4 bases and the J gene lost 3 bases, with 19 bases spanning the gap. Germline CDR1 LGHNA, CDR2 YNFKEQ. The CDR3 sequence is CASSPGMGRERYEQYF. The CDR3 bases are TGTGCCAGCAGCCCGGGGATGGGGCGGGAACGCTACGAGCAGTACTTC.

The table lists this clonotype with a few counts. This sequence joins TRBV4-3 and TRBJ2-1, with D perhaps matching TRBD2 (5 bases). Germline V CDR1 and CDR2: LGHNA, YSLEER. With 1 base removed from V and 7 bases from J, the gap between germline ends came to 8 bases. CDR3 length: 13 residues. The CDR3 DNA reads TGCGCCAGCAGCCAAGGGACTTGGAATGAGCAGTTCTTC. It translates to CASSQGTWNEQFF.

This clonotype was seen a handful of times. This rearrangement joins TRBV7-2 to TRBJ2-2; tentatively, D is TRBD2 (6 bases). Per germline, CDR1 SGHTA and CDR2 FQGNSA. With 5 bases removed from V and 5 bases from J, the gap between germline ends came to 9 bases. The length of the CDR3 is 13 residues. In nucleotides, the CDR3 is TGTGCCAGCAGCGCCCGGGGGACCGGGGAGCTGTTTTTT. Residues: CASSARGTGELFF.

This clonotype was observed a few times. The chain couples TRBV19 to TRBJ2-2; weak D call: TRBD1 (5 bases). V was shortened by 5 bases and J by 1 base, with 11 bases between the two germline ends. This CDR3 has 15 residues. Per the germline V gene, CDR1 is LNHDA and CDR2 is SQIVND (reference sequence). This CDR3 is CASSDRLLNTGELFF. In DNA, the CDR3 is TGTGCCAGTAGTGACAGACTGTTGAACACCGGGGAGCTGTTTTTT.

The chain uses TRBV19 and TRBJ2-6; D is possibly TRBD2 (6 bases). The length of the CDR3 is 15 residues. With 7 bases removed from V and 4 bases from J, the gap between germline ends came to 14 bases. Per the germline V gene, CDR1 is LNHDA and CDR2 is SQIVND (reference sequence). The CDR3 sequence: CASTTGDWGANVLTF. DNA of the CDR3: TGTGCCAGTACAACTGGGGACTGGGGGGCCAACGTCCTGACTTTC. The variable domain in full, with the rest retrieved from reference TRBV19 and TRBJ2-6, is DGGITQSPKYLFRKEGQNVTLSCEQNLNHDAMYWYRQDPGQGLRLIYYSQIVNDFQKGDIAEGYSVSREKKESFPLTVTSAQKNPTAFYLCASTTGDWGANVLTFGAGSRLTVL.

This chain links TRBV28 with TRBJ1-2; possibly TRBD1 for D (6 bases). The CDR3 consists of 13 residues. CDR1 is MDHEN and CDR2 is SYDVKM in the germline V gene. With 6 bases removed from V and 8 bases from J, the gap between germline ends came to 16 bases. The CDR3 loop reads CASSRGGGRGYTF. CDR3 in DNA: TGTGCCAGCAGCCGCGGAGGGGGACGGGGCTACACCTTC.

This clonotype came up many times. The J gene is TRBJ1-1, the V gene TRBV28, with D tentatively TRBD1 (5 bases). The CDR3 is made up of 13 amino acids. Germline V gene lookup returns CDR1 MDHEN and CDR2 SYDVKM. Deletions cut 7 bases from V and 4 bases from J, with 13 bases between. The CDR3 nucleotides read TGTGCCAGCACTGGGAAGGGGAGCACTGAAGCTTTCTTT. This codes for CASTGKGSTEAFF.

There are a few counts of this clonotype. V is TRBV19 and J is TRBJ1-5, with 7 bases fitting TRBD1. This CDR3 has 15 residues. Per germline, CDR1 LNHDA and CDR2 SQIVND (reference sequence). After removal of 7 bases from V and 2 bases from J, the junction contained 8 bases not matched to a gene. CDR3 amino acids: CASIPRGPGNQPQHF. CDR3 nucleotides: TGTGCCAGTATCCCTAGGGGGCCAGGCAATCAGCCCCAGCATTTT.

This clonotype was detected many times. The CDR3 DNA follows: TGTGCCAGCAGCTTAGCTATAGGCGACACTGAAGCTTTCTTT. As protein: CASSLAIGDTEAFF. This chain uses TRBV11-1 with TRBJ1-1; no clear D gene. Trimming shortened V by 0 bases and J by 3 bases, and 8 bases separated the two germline ends. This CDR3 is built from 14 residues. Germline loops: CDR1 SGHAT, CDR2 FQDESV (reference sequence). The whole variable domain, filled in from reference TRBV11-1 and TRBJ1-1, reads EAEVAQSPRYKITEKSQAVAFWCDPISGHATLYWYRQILGQGPELLVQFQDESVVDDSQLPKDRFSAERLKGVDSTLKIQPAELGDSAMYLCASSLAIGDTEAFFGQGTRLTVV.

The V gene is TRBV18, the J gene TRBJ1-1; tentatively, D is TRBD1 (5 bases). CDR3 size: 15 residues. The germline V gene has CDR1 KGHSH and CDR2 LQKENI. Trimming left V 6 bases short and J 4 bases short, with 18 bases between. CDR3 sequence: CASSPRAGLVTEAFF. DNA of the CDR3: TGTGCCAGCTCGCCTAGGGCAGGGCTGGTCACTGAAGCTTTCTTT.

This rearrangement joins TRBV7-4 to TRBJ1-4; D gene ambiguous. The CDR3 is made up of 14 amino acids. Germline values: CDR1 SGHVT, CDR2 SQSDAQ. V was pared by 6 bases and J by 7 bases, with 15 bases between. The CDR3 region has the DNA TGTGCCAGCAGTACCGAGGTTGTGCCTGAAAAACTGTTTTTT. This encodes CASSTEVVPEKLFF.

This clonotype was counted a few times. The chain has TRBV19 and TRBJ2-2, with TRBD2 matching 7 bases. This CDR3 comprises 14 residues. V gave up 3 bases and J gave up 15 bases; unmatched junction bases: 13. Germline CDR1 LNHDA, CDR2 SQIVND (reference sequence). The CDR3 coding sequence is TGTGCCAGTAGTATCCGTCTGGGACTACACGAGGTGTTTTTT. Its translation: CASSIRLGLHEVFF.

In DNA form, the CDR3 reads TGCGCCAGCAGCCAAGGGCAGGACCCTATGAACACTGAAGCTTTCTTT. It encodes CASSQGQDPMNTEAFF. V gene TRBV5-1 combines with J gene TRBJ1-1; D is unresolved. The CDR3 has 16 residues. The germline V and J ends were trimmed by 4 bases and 0 bases, with 16 bases remaining between them. Germline assignment: CDR1 SGHRS and CDR2 YFSETQ.

This chain uses TRBV27 with TRBJ1-2; D not resolved. V shed 7 bases and J shed 2 bases, with 17 bases lying between them. The CDR3 length is 15 residues. In germline, CDR1 is MNHEY, CDR2 SMNVEV (reference sequence). CDR3 sequence reads: CASTHDVSKNYGYTF. The CDR3 bases are TGTGCCAGCACCCACGACGTATCAAAGAACTATGGCTACACCTTC.

This clonotype was counted only a few times. The chain joins TRBV27 to TRBJ1-1; 10 nucleotides agree with TRBD1. The CDR3 loop spans 17 amino acids. V shed 0 bases and J 3 bases; nucleotides not matched to a gene: 7. CDR1 and CDR2 from the germline V gene are MNHEY and SMNVEV (reference sequence). The CDR3 loop reads CASSLSRTGGRHTEAFF. For the CDR3, the DNA is TGTGCCAGCAGTTTATCCCGGACAGGGGGAAGGCACACTGAAGCTTTCTTT.

The V gene is TRBV2, the J gene TRBJ1-1; 7 positions match TRBD1. The CDR3 contains 14 residues. The J segment lost 10 bases and the V segment lost 4 bases, leaving 12 bases of the junction unmatched. Germline lookup yields CDR1 SNHLY and CDR2 FYNNEI. The CDR3 reads CASSGGRGGAGAFF. CDR3 DNA sequence: TGTGCCAGCAGTGGGGGCAGGGGGGGCGCCGGAGCTTTCTTT.

This clonotype was seen more than once but under ten times. V usage is TRBV6-1 and J usage is TRBJ2-1; the D is unclear. Trimming took 6 bases from V and 3 from J, leaving 12 bases between them. The CDR3 runs 14 residues. Germline V gene lookup returns CDR1 MNHNS and CDR2 SASEGT. Here the CDR3 reads CASSPRLNYNEQFF. For the CDR3, the DNA is TGTGCCAGCAGCCCCCGCCTGAACTACAATGAGCAGTTCTTC.

This clonotype was seen a handful of times. The V call is TRBV30, the J call TRBJ1-2; D is possibly TRBD1 (5 bases). CDR1 GTSNPN and CDR2 SVGIG come from the germline V gene (reference sequence). V lost 2 bases, J lost 8 bases, and 12 bases lay in between. The CDR3 loop spans 12 amino acids. CDR3 coding DNA: TGTGCCTGGAGTCAACAGGTGGAGGGCTACACCTTC. Its protein is CAWSQQVEGYTF.